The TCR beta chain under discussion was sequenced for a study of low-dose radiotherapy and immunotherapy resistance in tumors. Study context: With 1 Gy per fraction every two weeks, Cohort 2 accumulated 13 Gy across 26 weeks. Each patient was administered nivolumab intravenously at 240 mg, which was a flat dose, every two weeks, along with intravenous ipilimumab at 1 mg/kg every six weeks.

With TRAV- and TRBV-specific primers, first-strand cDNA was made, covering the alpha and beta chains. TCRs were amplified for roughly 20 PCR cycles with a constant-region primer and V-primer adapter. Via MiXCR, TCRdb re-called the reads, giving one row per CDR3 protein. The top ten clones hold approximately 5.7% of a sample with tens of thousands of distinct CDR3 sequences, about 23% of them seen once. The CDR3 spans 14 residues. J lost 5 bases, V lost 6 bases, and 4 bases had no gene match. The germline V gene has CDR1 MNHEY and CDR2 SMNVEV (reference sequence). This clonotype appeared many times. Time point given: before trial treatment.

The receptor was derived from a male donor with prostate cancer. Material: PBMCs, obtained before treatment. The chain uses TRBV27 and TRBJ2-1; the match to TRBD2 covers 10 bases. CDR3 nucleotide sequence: TGTGCCAGCAGGCGGACTAGCGGAAACAATGAGCAGTTCTTC. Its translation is CASRRTSGNNEQFF.